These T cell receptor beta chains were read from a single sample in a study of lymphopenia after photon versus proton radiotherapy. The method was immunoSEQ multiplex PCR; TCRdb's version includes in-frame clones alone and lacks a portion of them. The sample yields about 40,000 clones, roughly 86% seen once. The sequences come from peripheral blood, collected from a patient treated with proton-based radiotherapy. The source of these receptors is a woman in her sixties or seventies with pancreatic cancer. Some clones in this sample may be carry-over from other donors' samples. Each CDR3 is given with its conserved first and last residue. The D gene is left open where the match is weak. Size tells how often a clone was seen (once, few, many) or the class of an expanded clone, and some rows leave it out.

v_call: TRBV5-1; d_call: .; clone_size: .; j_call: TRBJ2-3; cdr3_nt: TGCGCCAGCAGCTACTGGCTCCAAGATACGCAGTATTTT; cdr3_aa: CASSYWLQDTQYF
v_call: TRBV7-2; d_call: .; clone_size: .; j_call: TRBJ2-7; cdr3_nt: TGTGCCAGCAGCTTAGCCCCCGGGGGGGGGACAGGTAGCTACGAGCAGTACTTC; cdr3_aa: CASSLAPGGGTGSYEQYF
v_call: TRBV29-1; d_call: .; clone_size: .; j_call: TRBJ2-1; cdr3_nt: TGCAGCGTTGAAGATCCTGCCAGGGGCGAGAATGAGCAGTTCTTC; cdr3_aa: CSVEDPARGENEQFF
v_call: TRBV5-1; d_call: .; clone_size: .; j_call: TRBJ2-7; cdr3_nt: TGCGCCAGCCGCGAGTCGGGGTGGGGATTCTACGAGCAGTACTTC; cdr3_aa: CASRESGWGFYEQYF
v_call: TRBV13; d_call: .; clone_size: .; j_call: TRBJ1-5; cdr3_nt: TGTGCCAGCAGCCCCCGGAGGAATCAGCCCCAGCATTTT; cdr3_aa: CASSPRRNQPQHF
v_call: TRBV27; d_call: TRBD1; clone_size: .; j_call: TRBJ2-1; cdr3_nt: TGTGCCAGCAGCCAGGGACAGTACAATGAGCAGTTCTTC; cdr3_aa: CASSQGQYNEQFF
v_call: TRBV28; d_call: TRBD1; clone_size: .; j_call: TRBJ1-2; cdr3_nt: TGTGCCACCTCAAAACCAGGGGGATTGGGCTACACCTTC; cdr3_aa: CATSKPGGLGYTF
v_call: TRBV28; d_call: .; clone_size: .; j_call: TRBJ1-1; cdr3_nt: TGTGCCAGCGGGGGGGGGCTAAACACTGAAGCTTTCTTT; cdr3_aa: CASGGGLNTEAFF
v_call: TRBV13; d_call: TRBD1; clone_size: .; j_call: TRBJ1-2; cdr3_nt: TGTGCCAGCAGCTTAGGCCGACAGGGGCCCAGCTATGGCTACACCTTC; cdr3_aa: CASSLGRQGPSYGYTF
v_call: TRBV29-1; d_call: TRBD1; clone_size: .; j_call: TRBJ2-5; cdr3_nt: TGCAGCGTTGGGGACAGGGGAGAGACCCAGTACTTC; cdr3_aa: CSVGDRGETQYF
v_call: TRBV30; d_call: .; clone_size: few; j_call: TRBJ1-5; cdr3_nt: TGTGCCTGGAGCCTCCACCTGGGCAATCAGCCCCAGCATTTT; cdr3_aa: CAWSLHLGNQPQHF
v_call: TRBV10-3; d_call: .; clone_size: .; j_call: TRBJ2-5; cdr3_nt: TGTGCCATCAGGGGACACCAAGAGACCCAGTACTTC; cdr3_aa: CAIRGHQETQYF
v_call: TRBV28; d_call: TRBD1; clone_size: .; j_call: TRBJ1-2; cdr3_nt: TGTGCCAGCAGTTCCACGTCTGGGGACAGAAACTATGGCTACACCTTC; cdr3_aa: CASSSTSGDRNYGYTF
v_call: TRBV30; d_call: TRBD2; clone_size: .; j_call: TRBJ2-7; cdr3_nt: TGTGCCTGGAGTCTCCAGGGCGGGAGGGCCATGGGTTCTCGCGAGCAGTACTTC; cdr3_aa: CAWSLQGGRAMGSREQYF
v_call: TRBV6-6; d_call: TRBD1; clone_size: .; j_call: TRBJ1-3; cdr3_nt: TGTGCCAGCAGTTACTTGACAGGGAACACCATATATTTT; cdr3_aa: CASSYLTGNTIYF
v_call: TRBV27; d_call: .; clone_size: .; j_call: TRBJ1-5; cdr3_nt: TGTGCCAGCAGCACGGACAGAGCTAGCAATCAGCCCCAGCATTTT; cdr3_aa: CASSTDRASNQPQHF
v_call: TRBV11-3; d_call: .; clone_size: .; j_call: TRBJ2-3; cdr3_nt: TGTGCCAGCAGCCCCCAAGACAGTCCAGGGGATACGCAGTATTTT; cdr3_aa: CASSPQDSPGDTQYF
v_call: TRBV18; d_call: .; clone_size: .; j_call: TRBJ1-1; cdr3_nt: TGTGCCAGCTCACCAACGGAGAACACTGAAGCTTTCTTT; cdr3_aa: CASSPTENTEAFF
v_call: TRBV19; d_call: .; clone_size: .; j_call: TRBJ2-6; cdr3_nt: TGTGCCAGTAGTACCTGGGCCAACGTCCTGACTTTC; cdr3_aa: CASSTWANVLTF
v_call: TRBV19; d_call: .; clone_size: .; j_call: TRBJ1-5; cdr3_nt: TGTGCCAGTACCCGATCGGGTCCCAATCAGCCCCAGCATTTT; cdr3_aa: CASTRSGPNQPQHF
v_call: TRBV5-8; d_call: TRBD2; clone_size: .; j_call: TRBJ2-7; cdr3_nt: TGTGCCAGCAGCTTGGAGAAGGGCGGGAGGGCCTACGAGCAGTACTTC; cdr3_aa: CASSLEKGGRAYEQYF
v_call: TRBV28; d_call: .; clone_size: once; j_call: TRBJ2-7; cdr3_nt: TGTGCCAGCAGTTGGAGGGGAGGTGTCGACGAGCAGTACTTC; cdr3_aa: CASSWRGGVDEQYF
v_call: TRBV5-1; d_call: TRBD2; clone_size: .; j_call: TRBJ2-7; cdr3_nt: TGCGCCAGCAGCCCGACTAGCGGGGGATACGAGCAGTACTTC; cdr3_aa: CASSPTSGGYEQYF
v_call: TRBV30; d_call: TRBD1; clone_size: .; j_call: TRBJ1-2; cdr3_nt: TGTGCCTGGAGTCGGACAGGTATTGGCTATGGCTACACCTTC; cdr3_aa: CAWSRTGIGYGYTF
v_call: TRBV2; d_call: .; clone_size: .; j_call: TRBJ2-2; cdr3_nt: TGTGCCAGCAGTGAAGGCAGAGGCGGCATCGGGGAGCTGTTTTTT; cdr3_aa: CASSEGRGGIGELFF
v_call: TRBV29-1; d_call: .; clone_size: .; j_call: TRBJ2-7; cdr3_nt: TGCAGCGTTGGGACCCAGGACGAGCAGTACTTC; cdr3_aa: CSVGTQDEQYF
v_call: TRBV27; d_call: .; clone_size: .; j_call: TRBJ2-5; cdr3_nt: TGTGCCAGCAGTTTATCCGGTGGGACCCAGTACTTC; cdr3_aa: CASSLSGGTQYF
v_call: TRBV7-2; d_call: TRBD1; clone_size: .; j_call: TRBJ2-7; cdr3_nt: TGTGCCAGCGGGCGGGGACAGGGGCGCGAGCAGTACTTC; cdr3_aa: CASGRGQGREQYF
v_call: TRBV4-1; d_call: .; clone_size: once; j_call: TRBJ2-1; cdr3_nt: .; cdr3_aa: CASSLRAGTSDWNYNEQFF
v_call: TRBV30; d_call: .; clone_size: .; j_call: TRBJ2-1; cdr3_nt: TGTGCCTGGAGTGTACGCCCGGAGGGGAATGAGCAGTTCTTC; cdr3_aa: CAWSVRPEGNEQFF
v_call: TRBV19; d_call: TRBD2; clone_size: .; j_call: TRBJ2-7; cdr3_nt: TGTGCCAGTAGTCCAAGCCGGGGACTAGCGGGAGTCCGAAGGGGGAACGAGCAGTACTTC; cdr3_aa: CASSPSRGLAGVRRGNEQYF
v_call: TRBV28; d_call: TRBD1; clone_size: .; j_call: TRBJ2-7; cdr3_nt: TGTGCCAGCGTACCCGGACAGGGGCGAGCCTACGAGCAGTACTTC; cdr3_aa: CASVPGQGRAYEQYF
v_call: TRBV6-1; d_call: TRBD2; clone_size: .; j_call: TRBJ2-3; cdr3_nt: TGTGCCAGCATCCTAGCGGGAGAGGCAGATACGCAGTATTTT; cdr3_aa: CASILAGEADTQYF
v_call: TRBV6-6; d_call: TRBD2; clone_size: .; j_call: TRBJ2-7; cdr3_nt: TGTGCCAGCAGTTACGGTTCGGGGGGAGAGCAGTACTTC; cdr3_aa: CASSYGSGGEQYF
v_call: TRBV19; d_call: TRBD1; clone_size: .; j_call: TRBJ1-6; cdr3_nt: TGTGCCAGTAGTATGACCTCCGGGACAGGGGCTTCACCCCTCCACTTT; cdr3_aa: CASSMTSGTGASPLHF
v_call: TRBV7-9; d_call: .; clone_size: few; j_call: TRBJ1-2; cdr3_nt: TGTGCCAGCAGCTTAGCTAAAGACAGCTATGGCTACACCTTC; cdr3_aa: CASSLAKDSYGYTF
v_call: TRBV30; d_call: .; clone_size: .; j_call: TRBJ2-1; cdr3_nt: TGTGCCTGGAGTGGGGTCGTCAATGAGCAGTTCTTC; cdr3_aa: CAWSGVVNEQFF
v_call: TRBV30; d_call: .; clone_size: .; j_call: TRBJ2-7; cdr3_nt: TGTGCCTGGAAGCCTGAGACCTACGAGCAGTACTTC; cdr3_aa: CAWKPETYEQYF
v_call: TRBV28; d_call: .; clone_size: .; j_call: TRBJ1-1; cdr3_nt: TGTGCCAGCAGCTTCTACTCACGGAACACTGAAGCTTTCTTT; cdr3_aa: CASSFYSRNTEAFF
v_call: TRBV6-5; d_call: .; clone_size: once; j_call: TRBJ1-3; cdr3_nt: TGTGCCAGCAGTTACACAGCAGGGGCTGGAAACACCATATATTTT; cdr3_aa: CASSYTAGAGNTIYF
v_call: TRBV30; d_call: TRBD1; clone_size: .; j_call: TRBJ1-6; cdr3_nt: TGTGCCTGGAGGACAGGGGGCTCCTATAATTCACCCCTCCACTTT; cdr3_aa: CAWRTGGSYNSPLHF
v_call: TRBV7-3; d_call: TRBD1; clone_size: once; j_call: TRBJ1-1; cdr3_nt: TGTGCCAGCAGCTTATGGGCCGGACAGGGGAACACTGAAGCTTTCTTT; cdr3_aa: CASSLWAGQGNTEAFF
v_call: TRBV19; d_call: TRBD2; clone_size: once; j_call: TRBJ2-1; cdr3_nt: TGTGCCAGTAGCGGACTAGCGGGAGGCTACAATGAGCAGTTCTTC; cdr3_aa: CASSGLAGGYNEQFF
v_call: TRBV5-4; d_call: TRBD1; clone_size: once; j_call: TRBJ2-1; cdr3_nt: TGTGCCTCCGGGACAGGGGTAAGCTCCTACAATGAGCAGTTCTTC; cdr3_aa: CASGTGVSSYNEQFF
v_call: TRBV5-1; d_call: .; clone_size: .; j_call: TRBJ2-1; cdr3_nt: TGCGCCAGCAGCTTGAGGCCAGGGGCCTACAATGAGCAGTTCTTC; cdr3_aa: CASSLRPGAYNEQFF
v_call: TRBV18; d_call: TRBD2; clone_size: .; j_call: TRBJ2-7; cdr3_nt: TGTGCCAGCTCACTCGGGACTAGCGGAACCTACGAGCAGTACTTC; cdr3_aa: CASSLGTSGTYEQYF
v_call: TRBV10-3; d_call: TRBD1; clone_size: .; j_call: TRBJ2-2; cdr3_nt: TGTGCCATCAGTAAGGGACAGGGGGTTATTTCGTCCACCGGGGAGCTGTTTTTT; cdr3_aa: CAISKGQGVISSTGELFF
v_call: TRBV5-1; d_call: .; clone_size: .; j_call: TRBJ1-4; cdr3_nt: TGCGCCAGCAGCTTGGGATCTTACTTGGGAGGTTATGAAAAACTGTTTTTT; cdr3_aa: CASSLGSYLGGYEKLFF
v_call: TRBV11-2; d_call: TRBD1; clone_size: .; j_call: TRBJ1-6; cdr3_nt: TGTGCCAGCAGCTCCCCAGGGGGCTCCTATAATTCACCCCTCCACTTT; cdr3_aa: CASSSPGGSYNSPLHF
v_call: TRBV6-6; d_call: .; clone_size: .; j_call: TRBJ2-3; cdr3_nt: TGTGCCAGCACCCTACCGGCAGATACGCAGTATTTT; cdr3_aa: CASTLPADTQYF
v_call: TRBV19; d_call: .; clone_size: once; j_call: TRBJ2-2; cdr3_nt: TGTGCCAGTCGCCGGGACTTCAACACCGGGGAGCTGTTTTTT; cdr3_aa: CASRRDFNTGELFF
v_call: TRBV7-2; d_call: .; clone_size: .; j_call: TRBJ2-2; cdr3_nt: TGTGCCAGCAGCTTAACAGCGGTGAACACCGGGGAGCTGTTTTTT; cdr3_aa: CASSLTAVNTGELFF
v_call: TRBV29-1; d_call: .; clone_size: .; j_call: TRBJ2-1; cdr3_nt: TGCAGCACCGGGGGTAACAATGAGCAGTTCTTC; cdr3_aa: CSTGGNNEQFF
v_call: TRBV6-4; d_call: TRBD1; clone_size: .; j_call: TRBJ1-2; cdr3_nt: TGTGCCAGCAGTGACTCCGGGGACAGGGCGAGGAATGGCTACACCTTC; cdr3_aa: CASSDSGDRARNGYTF
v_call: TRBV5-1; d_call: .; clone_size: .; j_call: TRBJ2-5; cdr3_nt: TGCGCCAGCAGCCCCGGGCACGCGAGGGAGACCCAGTACTTC; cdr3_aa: CASSPGHARETQYF